These 10 T cell receptor beta chains share one sample of origin, sequenced in a study of cytomegalovirus exposure and HLA in healthy donors listed by TCRdb under 2017. The method behind the library was the immunoSEQ multiplex PCR assay. For the multiplex PCR, a mixture combining 60 forward primers for TCR Vbeta segments and 13 reverse primers for TCR Jbeta segments was used. TCRdb limited this immuneACCESS table to in-frame rearrangements with V and J called. A share of clones is missing; checked studies link under half to unresolved V genes, and the rest is unexplained. This sample comprises 130,000 or so clones, approximately 9% of them detected only once. The ten largest make up 5.5% to 8% of the sample. Material: PBMCs. The receptors stem from a woman aged 40 to 50 in good health and CMV-seropositive.

This clone was seen a few times. The genes are TRBV4-1 and TRBJ1-6; 8 bases align to TRBD1. With 0 bases clipped from V and 6 bases from J, the junction kept 7 bases outside the gene matches. Germline CDR1 is MGHRA and CDR2 is YSYEKL. The CDR3 covers 17 residues. The CDR3 nucleotides read TGCGCCAGCAGCCAAGATGGCGCAGGGGGCTTTAATTCACCCCTCCACTTT. Translated: CASSQDGAGGFNSPLHF.

A few counts support this clone. This chain links TRBV19 with TRBJ2-2; D possibly corresponds to TRBD2 (6 bases). Trimming took 5 bases from V and 7 from J, leaving 14 bases between them. The CDR3 loop spans 14 amino acids. Germline V gene lookup returns CDR1 LNHDA and CDR2 SQIVND (reference sequence). CDR3 bases: TGTGCCAGTAGTGCCCGCGGGGCGGGCGGGGAGCTGTTTTTT. Protein sequence: CASSARGAGGELFF.

The V and J genes are TRBV5-8 and TRBJ1-3, with a possible D match to TRBD1 (5 bases). V lost 6 bases and J 0 bases, leaving 16 bases between the germline ends. This CDR3 region has 16 residues. Looked up from germline, CDR1 is SGHTS and CDR2 is YDEGEE. The CDR3 loop reads CASTTGARSSGNTIYF. The CDR3 nucleotides read TGTGCCAGCACCACTGGGGCTAGAAGCTCTGGAAACACCATATATTTT.

The chain recombines TRBV9 with TRBJ2-5; 11 positions match TRBD2. The J call is uncertain, as TRBJ2-7 better fits the DNA end. The CDR3 is 17 amino acids. Germline V CDR1 and CDR2: SGDLS, YYNGEE. The CDR3 loop reads CASKNPPSGGPSYEQYF. In DNA, the CDR3 is TGTGCCAGCAAGAACCCCCCTAGCGGGGGGCCCTCCTACGAGCAGTACTTC.

This clone has just a few counts. The gene calls are TRBV15 and TRBJ2-7, with a weak D call TRBD2 (6 bases). Per germline, CDR1 LNHNV and CDR2 YYDKDF (reference sequence). The V gene lost 0 bases and the J gene lost 6 bases, with 18 bases spanning the gap. The CDR3 sequence is 16 residues long. CDR3 coding DNA: TGTGCCACCAGCAGAGATTCCGGGACTCTCGCACGCGAGCAGTACTTC. Protein: CATSRDSGTLAREQYF.

This clone appeared a few times. CDR3 sequence: CASSQTTGTEFSPLHF. The CDR3 bases are TGCGCCAGCAGCCAAACCACCGGGACAGAGTTTTCACCCCTCCACTTT. The chain uses TRBV4-3 and TRBJ1-6, with 7 bases fitting TRBD1. The V segment lost 2 bases and the J segment 9 bases; nucleotides outside the gene matches: 10. The CDR3 extends over 16 amino acids. Germline CDR1 LGHNA, CDR2 YSLEER.

This clone has just a few counts. This chain connects TRBV4-1 to TRBJ1-4; 12 nucleotides align to TRBD1. J was trimmed by 4 bases and V by 4 bases; bases with no gene match: 10. The germline V gene has CDR1 MGHRA and CDR2 YSYEKL. The CDR3 contains 18 residues. The CDR3, as DNA: TGCGCCAGCAGCCCCGAAAAGGGACAGGGGGCGAGTAATGAAAAACTGTTTTTT. Its translation: CASSPEKGQGASNEKLFF.

V usage is TRBV5-4 and J usage is TRBJ1-3; D unclear. Deletions cut 4 bases from V and 0 bases from J, with 20 bases between. The CDR3 loop spans 18 amino acids. CDR1 and CDR2 (germline): SGHNT, YYREEE (reference sequence). In DNA form, the CDR3 reads TGTGCCAGCAGCGACGAAATGGCAGGTATATCCTCTGGAAACACCATATATTTT. It encodes CASSDEMAGISSGNTIYF.

The sample holds a few counts of this clone. The V gene is TRBV4-1, the J gene TRBJ1-4; TRBD1 matches at 10 bases. CDR3 length: 18 amino acids. CDR1 and CDR2 (germline): MGHRA, YSYEKL. The V gene end was trimmed by 3 bases and the J gene end by 6 bases; junction bases not matched to a gene: 13. CDR3 amino acids: CASSHRTGGIGQDEKLFF. The CDR3 DNA reads as TGCGCCAGCAGCCACCGGACAGGGGGTATTGGGCAGGATGAAAAACTGTTTTTT.

The chain employs TRBV4-1 and TRBJ2-1, with a tentative D call TRBD1 (5 bases). Germline CDR1 is MGHRA and CDR2 is YSYEKL. V gave up 0 bases and J gave up 10 bases, with 10 bases separating them. The CDR3 covers 13 residues. CDR3 in amino acids: CASSQDRTYEQFF. DNA of the CDR3: TGCGCCAGCAGCCAAGACAGGACATACGAGCAGTTCTTC.